Below, one T cell receptor beta chain is given with its context. Method: immunoSEQ multiplex PCR; TCRdb's copy keeps in-frame clones and lacks some. The sample has 150,000 to 160,000 clones; roughly 92% are singletons. These data originate in a study of control samples from healthy donors and cancer patients. Sequencing used blood. This receptor was obtained from a man aged 45 to 65 in good health.

The chain's CDR3 is CASSVGRGRGRQETQYF. The CDR3 DNA reads TGTGCCAGCAGCGTAGGAAGGGGCAGGGGTCGTCAAGAGACCCAGTACTTC. The chain joins TRBV9 to TRBJ2-5; D is perhaps TRBD1 (6 bases). V was trimmed by 0 bases and J by 2 bases, leaving 17 bases between them. This CDR3 contains 17 residues. Germline CDR1 and CDR2: SGDLS and YYNGEE.